This entry lists 18 T cell receptor beta chains sequenced from one sample in a study of monozygotic twins with inflammatory bowel disease. TCRdb reworked the 5' RACE reads into one entry per CDR3 protein, no DNA. Listed are approximately 400,000 distinct CDR3 sequences; 2% to 3% falls within the top ten. What was sequenced was blood. Source of these receptors: a human donor with ulcerative colitis or Crohn's disease, or a healthy co-twin of an affected twin (not recorded which).

This chain connects TRBV4-1 to TRBJ1-2; TCRdb indicates TRBD1, and absent DNA this call remains unverified. The CDR3 has 15 residues. CDR1 MGHRA and CDR2 YSYEKL come from the germline V gene. The CDR3 spells CASSQGGTGDYGYTF.

The chain recombines TRBV20-1 with TRBJ1-2; the TCRdb D gene call, TRBD1, has no DNA to confirm it. The CDR3 consists of 13 residues. Germline lookup yields CDR1 DFQATT and CDR2 SNEGSKA (reference sequence). CDR3 sequence reads: CSATGGTNYGYTF.

The rearrangement uses TRBV6-1 and TRBJ2-5; the TRBD1 assignment by TCRdb is unverifiable without DNA. Germline CDR1 reads MNHNS; CDR2 reads SASEGT. This CDR3 is built from 14 residues. This CDR3 is CASQRAGVQETQYF.

The chain recombines TRBV20-1 with TRBJ1-2; TCRdb's D gene call, TRBD1, goes unchecked for lack of DNA. Germline-derived CDR1 and CDR2 are DFQATT and SNEGSKA (reference sequence). This CDR3 contains 15 residues. CDR3 in amino acids: CSARERTGPSYGYTF.

V usage is TRBV6-5 and J usage is TRBJ2-1; without DNA, the TCRdb call of TRBD2 cannot be checked. The CDR3 is made up of 15 amino acids. Germline lookup yields CDR1 MNHEY and CDR2 SVGAGI. CDR3 in amino acids: CASSYPTSGDNEQFF.

V and J are TRBV20-1 and TRBJ2-3. The CDR3 spans 12 residues. Germline CDR1 reads DFQATT; CDR2 reads SNEGSKA (reference sequence). The CDR3 region is CSVRGATDTQYF.

The chain employs TRBV20-1 and TRBJ1-2; TCRdb's D call, TRBD1, is unchecked because there is no DNA. Per the germline V gene, CDR1 is DFQATT and CDR2 is SNEGSKA (reference sequence). The length of the CDR3 is 11 residues. The CDR3 is CSARGPGSYTF.

J is TRBJ1-1 and V is TRBV11-2; the D gene TCRdb calls, TRBD1, cannot be checked with no DNA. This CDR3 is built from 15 residues. The germline V gene has CDR1 SGHAT and CDR2 FQNNGV. The CDR3 sequence: CASSLEAGELAEAFF.

The chain is built from TRBV14 and TRBJ2-2. The CDR3 spans 14 residues. The germline gives CDR1 SGHDN, CDR2 FVKESK. The CDR3 sequence: CASSQDLDTGELFF.

The CDR3 is CASSLDRGANNEQFF. The rearrangement uses TRBV12-3 or TRBV12-4 and TRBJ2-1; the TCRdb D gene call, TRBD1, has no DNA to confirm it. CDR3 length equals 15 residues.

The chain couples TRBV12-3 or TRBV12-4 to TRBJ1-1; TCRdb's D gene call, TRBD1, goes unchecked for lack of DNA. The CDR3 extends over 14 amino acids. CDR3 protein: CASSPDRMNTEAFF.

V gene TRBV6-2 or TRBV6-3 combines with J gene TRBJ1-2; TCRdb calls TRBD1, which cannot be checked without DNA. The CDR3 is 14 residues long. Germline assignment: CDR1 MNHEY and CDR2 SVGEGT. The CDR3 sequence: CASLLGDNGYGYTF.

The rearrangement links TRBV18 to TRBJ2-1. Looked up from germline, CDR1 is KGHSH and CDR2 is LQKENI. The length of the CDR3 is 13 residues. The CDR3 loop is CASSPLRWNEQFF.

This chain joins TRBV4-2 and TRBJ1-4. The CDR3 has 13 amino acids. From germline, CDR1 is LGHNA and CDR2 YNFKEQ. The CDR3 reads CASSPEQKEKLFF.

CDR3 residues: CASSSGPHYEQYF. The V and J genes are TRBV12-3 or TRBV12-4 and TRBJ2-7; TCRdb picks TRBD2, but there is no DNA to check that call. The CDR3 covers 13 residues.

CDR3 sequence: CASSRRPGQGGSYEQYF. This chain connects TRBV12-3 or TRBV12-4 to TRBJ2-7; the D call of TRBD1 rests on TCRdb alone, since no DNA is present to check it. The CDR3 has 17 residues.

This sequence joins TRBV28 and TRBJ2-7; there is no DNA to check the TCRdb D call of TRBD1. This CDR3 has 14 residues. Germline lookup yields CDR1 MDHEN and CDR2 SYDVKM. CDR3 region: CASSPRDRLYEQYF.

The rearrangement links TRBV10-3 to TRBJ2-5; TCRdb indicates TRBD1, and absent DNA this call remains unverified. Germline assignment: CDR1 ENHRY and CDR2 SYGVKD. There are 12 residues in the CDR3. Here the CDR3 reads CAISGDTGTQYF.